Listed here are 31 T cell receptor beta chains from one sample, sequenced in a study of blood T cell repertoires in COVID-19. The assay was immunoSEQ multiplex PCR, and TCRdb's table has in-frame clones only and misses some. The data show approximately 260,000 clones, about 88% seen once. The sample was peripheral blood. Every receptor here comes from a woman in her thirties or forties who had recovered from COVID-19.

The chain combines TRBV12-5 with TRBJ2-1, with 11 bases identical to TRBD2. Trimming at V came to 4 bases and at J to 6 bases, leaving 11 bases not matched to a gene. The CDR3 is 17 residues long. Germline CDR1 is LGHNT and CDR2 is FRNRAP. The CDR3 sequence is CASGSYPTSGTFNEQFF. CDR3 bases: TGTGCTAGTGGTTCTTACCCGACTAGCGGGACCTTCAATGAGCAGTTCTTC.

V is TRBV7-2 and J is TRBJ2-2; TRBD1 matches at 9 bases. The trim removed 4 bases at V and 7 bases at J, leaving 19 bases unmatched. This CDR3 comprises 19 residues. Looked up from germline, CDR1 is SGHTA and CDR2 is FQGNSA. The CDR3 spells CASSSGQGRGIHQFGELFF. The CDR3 region has the DNA TGTGCCAGCAGCTCGGGACAGGGTCGGGGCATTCATCAGTTCGGGGAGCTGTTTTTT. The full variable domain, with the rest looked up from reference TRBV7-2 and TRBJ2-2, is GAGVSQSPSNKVTEKGKDVELRCDPISGHTALYWYRQSLGQGLEFLIYFQGNSAPDKSGLPSDRFSAERTGGSVSTLTIQRTQQEDSAVYLCASSSGQGRGIHQFGELFFGEGSRLTVL.

The chain employs TRBV15 and TRBJ1-1; 7 positions agree with TRBD1. Germline trimming cut 2 bases from V and 8 bases from J; bases unmatched to any gene: 5. Germline CDR1 and CDR2: LNHNV and YYDKDF (reference sequence). CDR3 length: 13 residues. The CDR3 nucleotides are TGTGCCACCAGCAGAAGCTCAGGGGGGGAAGCTTTCTTT. This translates into CATSRSSGGEAFF.

V usage is TRBV18 and J usage is TRBJ2-3; D is ambiguous. Germline CDR1 KGHSH, CDR2 LQKENI. The CDR3 runs to 13 residues. Trimming removed 0 bases at V and 7 bases at J, with 8 bases between. The CDR3 is CASSPPGFNTQYF. CDR3 nucleotide sequence: TGTGCCAGCTCACCACCCGGGTTCAATACGCAGTATTTT.

This chain uses TRBV15 with TRBJ2-2; 7 nucleotides align to TRBD1. The length of the CDR3 is 14 residues. The V gene end was trimmed by 0 bases and the J gene end by 11 bases; junction bases not matched to a gene: 6. From germline, CDR1 is LNHNV and CDR2 YYDKDF (reference sequence). The CDR3 bases are TGTGCCACCAGCAGAGAAACGACAGGGTACGAGCTGTTTTTT. Its protein product is CATSRETTGYELFF.

The chain carries TRBV5-1 and TRBJ2-3; no definite D call. Germline V gives CDR1 SGHRS, CDR2 YFSETQ. The CDR3 is 13 residues long. V gave up 0 bases and J gave up 1 base, with 3 bases separating them. The CDR3 DNA follows: TGCGCCAGCAGCTTGGGGCGCACAGATACGCAGTATTTT. Amino acid sequence: CASSLGRTDTQYF. Complete variable domain (other parts from reference TRBV5-1 and TRBJ2-3): KAGVTQTPRYLIKTRGQQVTLSCSPISGHRSVSWYQQTPGQGLQFLFEYFSETQRNKGNFPGRFSGRQFSNSRSEMNVSTLELGDSALYLCASSLGRTDTQYFGPGTRLTVL.

The rearrangement links TRBV5-8 to TRBJ2-1, with TRBD2 matching over 12 bases. CDR1 and CDR2 from the germline V gene are SGHTS and YDEGEE. The J segment lost 8 bases and the V segment lost 4 bases, leaving 13 bases of the junction unmatched. This CDR3 is built from 17 residues. DNA of the CDR3: TGTGCCAGCAGCCTAAACCCTCTAGCGGGGGGGGGCCATGAGCAGTTCTTC. It specifies CASSLNPLAGGGHEQFF.

This clone occurred once. The chain employs TRBV12-5 and TRBJ2-5, with TRBD2 identical over 10 bases. Germline V gene data show CDR1 as LGHNT and CDR2 as FRNRAP. This CDR3 is built from 15 residues. V lost 5 bases, J lost 1 base, and 4 bases stayed unmatched. CDR3 loop: CASGTGTSAQETQYF. The CDR3 DNA is TGTGCTAGTGGTACGGGGACTAGCGCCCAAGAGACCCAGTACTTC.

The count of this clone is one. The chain employs TRBV28 and TRBJ1-2; D may be TRBD1 (6 bases). Trimming took off 4 bases at V and 7 bases at J, with 10 bases between the two ends. This CDR3 comprises 12 residues. Germline V CDR1 and CDR2: MDHEN, SYDVKM. The CDR3 DNA is TGTGCCAGCAGTTCTACAGGGTCTGGCTACACCTTC. It is translated as CASSSTGSGYTF.

V is TRBV6-2 or TRBV6-3 and J is TRBJ2-7; TRBD1 matches 7 bases. The CDR3 runs to 14 residues. Germline CDR1 MNHEY, CDR2 SVGEGT. Trimming cost V 5 bases and J 0 bases; bases outside gene matches: 4. The CDR3 DNA follows: TGTGCCAGCAGTAGACCAGGGGGCTCCTACGAGCAGTACTTC. It encodes CASSRPGGSYEQYF.

The genes are TRBV29-1 and TRBJ2-4, with 7 bases matching TRBD1. The junction had 9 bases not matched to a gene; V was cut back by 6 bases and J by 4 bases. The CDR3 is 14 residues long. In germline, CDR1 is SQVTM, CDR2 ANQGSEA. The CDR3 here is CSVGGQTGKNIQYF. As DNA, the CDR3 is TGCAGCGTCGGAGGCCAGACAGGGAAAAACATTCAGTACTTC.

The chain combines TRBV18 with TRBJ2-1, with D unclear. The CDR3 is 16 residues long. The germline V gene encodes CDR1 KGHSH and CDR2 LQKENI. V lost 0 bases, J lost 9 bases, and 18 bases lay in between. CDR3 sequence: CASSPPPPAGLGEQFF. In DNA, the CDR3 is TGTGCCAGCTCACCACCACCCCCCGCAGGTTTGGGTGAGCAGTTCTTC. Looking up the rest from reference TRBV18 and TRBJ2-1 gives the full variable domain: NAGVMQNPRHLVRRRGQEARLRCSPMKGHSHVYWYRQLPEEGLKFMVYLQKENIIDESGMPKERFSAEFPKEGPSILRIQQVVRGDSAAYFCASSPPPPAGLGEQFFGPGTRLTVL.

This sequence joins TRBV6-5 and TRBJ1-5, with TRBD1 matching 7 bases. Germline CDR1 reads MNHEY; CDR2 reads SVGAGI. The ends lost 6 bases at V and 8 bases at J; junction bases unmatched: 10. This CDR3 region has 14 residues. CDR3 in amino acids: CASSPDREREPQHF. The CDR3 region has the DNA TGTGCCAGCAGCCCCGACAGGGAGCGTGAGCCCCAGCATTTT.

The rearrangement links TRBV25-1 to TRBJ1-2; TRBD1 agrees at 7 bases. The J segment lost 6 bases and the V segment lost 2 bases, leaving 12 bases of the junction unmatched. The CDR3 runs 16 residues. In germline, CDR1 is MGHDK, CDR2 SYGVNS. CDR3 loop: CASSETGAMGSHGYTF. The CDR3 nucleotides are TGTGCCAGCAGTGAAACAGGGGCTATGGGGTCTCATGGCTACACCTTC.

The gene calls are TRBV2 and TRBJ2-7; a possible D gene is TRBD1 (5 bases). The CDR3 spans 15 residues. Trimming left V 8 bases short and J 1 base short, with 18 bases between. Germline CDR1 reads SNHLY; CDR2 reads FYNNEI. The CDR3: CASRYKDSDSYEQYF. As DNA, the CDR3 is TGTGCCAGCCGATATAAAGACAGCGATTCCTACGAGCAGTACTTC.

The chain is built from TRBV10-3 and TRBJ2-3; a possible D gene is TRBD2 (6 bases). This CDR3 spans 15 amino acids. Trimming removed 4 bases from V and 0 bases from J, with 11 bases in between. The germline CDR1 and CDR2 sequences are ENHRY and SYGVKD. This CDR3 reads CAISVRGLSTDTQYF. The DNA of the CDR3 is TGTGCCATCAGTGTTAGGGGACTGAGCACAGATACGCAGTATTTT.

This clone was observed a handful of times. The CDR3 loop reads CASSLAGGSGNTIYF. Here the CDR3 DNA reads TGTGCCAGCAGCTTGGCAGGGGGCTCTGGAAACACCATATATTTT. The chain has TRBV5-4 and TRBJ1-3; 7 nucleotides align to TRBD1. CDR1 is SGHNT, CDR2 YYREEE, per germline (reference sequence). J lost 0 bases, V lost 0 bases, and 0 bases had no gene match. The CDR3 totals 15 residues.

CDR3 residues: CASSATGVSQPQHF. The CDR3 DNA follows: TGTGCCAGCAGCGCAACAGGGGTAAGTCAGCCCCAGCATTTT. This chain joins TRBV9 and TRBJ1-5; TRBD1 agrees at 7 bases. This CDR3 contains 14 residues. Germline V gene lookup returns CDR1 SGDLS and CDR2 YYNGEE. The V segment lost 3 bases and the J segment 6 bases; nucleotides outside the gene matches: 6. The entire variable domain, with the rest obtained from reference TRBV9 and TRBJ1-5, is as follows: DSGVTQTPKHLITATGQRVTLRCSPRSGDLSVYWYQQSLDQGLQFLIQYYNGEERAKGNILERFSAQQFPDLHSELNLSSLELGDSALYFCASSATGVSQPQHFGDGTRLSIL.

The V gene is TRBV7-8, the J gene TRBJ1-5; 10 nucleotides match TRBD1. The ends lost 1 base at V and 4 bases at J; junction bases unmatched: 7. In germline, CDR1 is SGHVS, CDR2 FQNEAQ. The CDR3 sequence is 17 residues long. The CDR3 loop reads CASSLGWDRGGNQPQHF. The DNA for the CDR3 is TGTGCCAGCAGCTTAGGATGGGACAGGGGAGGGAATCAGCCCCAGCATTTT. The entire variable domain, with the rest obtained from reference TRBV7-8 and TRBJ1-5, is as follows: GAGVSQSPRYKVAKRGQDVALRCDPISGHVSLFWYQQALGQGPEFLTYFQNEAQLDKSGLPSDRFFAERPEGSVSTLKIQRTQQEDSAVYLCASSLGWDRGGNQPQHFGDGTRLSIL.

The chain combines TRBV28 with TRBJ1-2; tentative D call: TRBD1 (6 bases). Germline V CDR1 and CDR2: MDHEN, SYDVKM. The V end lost 6 bases, the J end lost 3 bases, and 11 bases lay between the germline ends. CDR3 length: 13 residues. CDR3 sequence reads: CASSLGHHYGYTF. The CDR3 coding sequence is TGTGCCAGCAGCCTGGGACACCACTATGGCTACACCTTC.

This clone was detected only a few times. The rearrangement joins TRBV2 to TRBJ1-2; D may be TRBD1 (5 bases). This CDR3 contains 13 residues. Germline CDR1 is SNHLY and CDR2 is FYNNEI. V gave up 2 bases and J gave up 4 bases, with 8 bases separating them. CDR3 DNA: TGTGCCAGCAGTGAATTACAGGTCTATGGCTACACCTTC. It translates to CASSELQVYGYTF.

V and J are TRBV11-3 and TRBJ2-2, with unresolved D. This CDR3 is built from 14 residues. Trimming left V 5 bases short and J 1 base short, with 8 bases between. Germline V lookup: CDR1 SGHNT, CDR2 YENEEA. CDR3 region: CASSPLWNTGELFF. The CDR3 DNA reads as TGTGCCAGCAGCCCCCTATGGAACACCGGGGAGCTGTTTTTT.

The chain combines TRBV5-4 with TRBJ1-2; D gene uncertain. From germline, CDR1 is SGHNT and CDR2 YYREEE (reference sequence). This CDR3 is 14 amino acids long. V gave up 2 bases and J gave up 3 bases, with 11 bases separating them. CDR3 amino acids: CASSLESRDYGYTF. The CDR3 bases are TGTGCCAGCAGCTTAGAGTCTCGGGACTATGGCTACACCTTC.

The gene calls are TRBV7-3 and TRBJ1-5; D gene unclear. Germline CDR1 SGHTA, CDR2 FQGTGA. CDR3 length: 12 amino acids. V was shortened by 5 bases and J by 7 bases, with 9 bases between the two germline ends. Here the CDR3 reads CASSAARQPQHF. Here the CDR3 DNA reads TGTGCCAGCAGCGCCGCCAGGCAGCCCCAGCATTTT.

V gene TRBV18 combines with J gene TRBJ2-1, with 8 positions matching TRBD2. After removal of 3 bases from V and 4 bases from J, the junction contained 8 bases not matched to a gene. CDR3 size: 16 residues. Germline loops: CDR1 KGHSH, CDR2 LQKENI. The CDR3 spells CASSPNSGSAYNEQFF. CDR3 nucleotides: TGTGCCAGCTCACCGAACAGCGGGAGTGCTTACAATGAGCAGTTCTTC. Drawing the rest from reference TRBV18 and TRBJ2-1, the complete variable domain is NAGVMQNPRHLVRRRGQEARLRCSPMKGHSHVYWYRQLPEEGLKFMVYLQKENIIDESGMPKERFSAEFPKEGPSILRIQQVVRGDSAAYFCASSPNSGSAYNEQFFGPGTRLTVL.

The rearrangement uses TRBV29-1 and TRBJ2-1, with D perhaps matching TRBD2 (6 bases). This CDR3 comprises 14 residues. CDR1 and CDR2 (germline): SQVTM, ANQGSEA. Trimming stripped 4 bases from V and 2 bases from J, with 12 bases between. The CDR3 bases are TGCAGCGTTGGGGGTGCGGGAACCTACAATGAGCAGTTCTTC. Translating it yields CSVGGAGTYNEQFF.

J is TRBJ1-2 and V is TRBV7-2; D may be TRBD1 (5 bases). Deletions cut 6 bases from V and 4 bases from J, with 12 bases between. The CDR3 is made up of 13 amino acids. CDR1 is SGHTA, CDR2 FQGNSA, per germline. The CDR3 loop is CASRPQGGYGYTF. The CDR3 bases are TGTGCCAGCAGGCCTCAGGGCGGCTATGGCTACACCTTC.

This clone was seen a few times. The genes are TRBV6-5 and TRBJ2-7, with D maybe TRBD2 (5 bases). This CDR3 region has 14 residues. CDR1 and CDR2 from the germline V gene are MNHEY and SVGAGI. Trimming left V 5 bases short and J 7 bases short, with 18 bases between. The CDR3 nucleotides are TGTGCCAGCAGTCCTACGAGGGCCAATCGGGAGCAGTACTTC. It yields the protein CASSPTRANREQYF.

This rearrangement joins TRBV5-4 to TRBJ2-1; 12 nucleotides match TRBD2. Looked up from germline, CDR1 is SGHNT and CDR2 is YYREEE (reference sequence). The CDR3 is made up of 14 amino acids. Unmatched junction bases numbered 9, after V lost 3 bases and J lost 14 bases. The CDR3 nucleotides read TGTGCCAGCAGCTCGGGACTAGCGGGTACCACGGAGTTCTTC. This encodes CASSSGLAGTTEFF.

This clone is a singleton in its sample. This sequence joins TRBV28 and TRBJ2-5; 9 nucleotides agree with TRBD1. Germline V CDR1 and CDR2: MDHEN, SYDVKM. Losses at the gene ends were 2 bases for V and 1 base for J; bases not matched to a gene: 2. This CDR3 comprises 15 residues. For the CDR3, the DNA is TGTGCCAGCAGTTTAAGGACAGGGGTCCAAGAGACCCAGTACTTC. This sequence encodes CASSLRTGVQETQYF.

The chain is built from TRBV11-2 and TRBJ1-4, with D possibly being TRBD1 (5 bases). V lost 2 bases and J 7 bases, leaving 14 bases between the germline ends. The CDR3 loop spans 15 amino acids. The germline V gene encodes CDR1 SGHAT and CDR2 FQNNGV. CDR3 in amino acids: CASSLRGQGGEKLFF. The CDR3 DNA reads TGTGCCAGCAGCTTAAGGGGTCAGGGAGGTGAAAAACTGTTTTTT.